This is a list of T cell receptor beta chains from one sample in a study of CD8+CD57+ T cells in acquired aplastic anemia. TCRdb analysed the reads with MiXCR anew, one entry per CDR3 protein. The sample includes more than 100,000 distinct CDR3 sequences, 41% of them seen just once. The material sequenced was sorted CD4+, CD8+, or CD8+CD57+ T cells (not recorded which) from PBMCs. Every receptor here comes from a human donor in good health, serving as a control. CDR3s include the opening cysteine and the closing phenylalanine or tryptophan. D genes are given only for firm matches. Clone size is stated in some rows and not others, as once, few, many or a class when expanded.

j_gene	v_gene	len	d_gene	abundance	CDR3aa	CDR3nt
TRBJ1-2	TRBV2	13	-	many	CASNWLAETGYTF	TGTGCCAGCAATTGGTTGGCGGAAACTGGCTACACCTTC
TRBJ2-7	TRBV15	15	-	-	CATSRDKGVRNEQYF	TGTGCCACCAGCAGAGATAAGGGCGTTAGGAACGAGCAGTACTTC
TRBJ2-1	TRBV19	12	-	many	CASSIYPGEQFF	TGTGCCAGTAGTATTTATCCCGGTGAGCAGTTCTTC
TRBJ2-1	TRBV6-1	15	-	few	CASSRSGTTKNEQFF	TGTGCCAGCAGTCGATCCGGGACCACCAAAAATGAGCAGTTCTTC
TRBJ1-1	TRBV20-1	13	TRBD1	few	CSAARTGDTEAFF	TGCAGTGCTGCACGGACAGGGGACACTGAAGCTTTCTTT
TRBJ1-3	TRBV5-1	16	-	many	CASSAGGQRGGNTIYF	TGCGCCAGCAGCGCGGGAGGACAGCGTGGTGGAAACACCATATATTTT
TRBJ2-1	TRBV12-3/TRBV12-4	15	TRBD2	many	CASSLAGLNNNEQFF	TGTGCCAGCAGTTTAGCGGGACTAAATAACAATGAGCAGTTCTTC
TRBJ2-3	TRBV19	15	-	many	CASSIQATSTDTQYF	TGTGCCAGTAGTATACAGGCTACTAGCACAGATACGCAGTATTTT
TRBJ1-1	TRBV24-1	16	TRBD1	-	CATSDLRRQGDTEAFF	TGTGCCACCAGTGATTTACGAAGACAGGGGGACACTGAAGCTTTCTTT
TRBJ2-5	TRBV14	13	-	-	CASSQLDLGTQYF	TGTGCCAGCAGCCAACTTGACCTGGGGACCCAGTACTTC
TRBJ2-3	TRBV2	15	TRBD2	many	CASCLGTSGTDTQYF	TGTGCCAGCTGTTTGGGGACTAGCGGGACAGATACGCAGTATTTT
TRBJ2-7	TRBV19	14	-	-	CASSISSGSPEQYF	TGTGCCAGTAGTATCTCATCAGGGAGTCCCGAGCAGTACTTC
TRBJ1-6	TRBV5-1	15	-	-	CASRGGWEMNSPLHF	TGCGCCAGCAGGGGTGGTTGGGAGATGAATTCACCCCTCCACTTT
TRBJ1-6	TRBV18	14	-	many	CASSLNPRGSPLHF	TGTGCCAGCTCACTGAACCCCAGGGGTTCACCCCTCCACTTT
TRBJ1-4	TRBV18	15	-	-	CASSRSAAAREKLFF	TGTGCCAGCTCAAGGTCGGCGGCGGCCCGTGAAAAACTGTTTTTT
TRBJ2-7	TRBV7-6	13	TRBD2	-	CASSGSGGGEQYF	TGTGCCAGCAGCGGAAGCGGGGGGGGCGAGCAGTACTTC
TRBJ1-5	TRBV19	13	-	-	CASSIAAQQPQHF	TGTGCCAGCAGTATTGCAGCACAACAGCCCCAGCATTTC
TRBJ1-2	TRBV20-1	12	-	many	CSAYEGVGGYTF	TGCAGTGCGTACGAAGGTGTTGGCGGCTACACCTTC
TRBJ2-2	TRBV6-1	13	-	many	CASDEAPTGELFF	TGTGCCAGCGACGAGGCCCCAACCGGGGAGCTGTTTTTT
TRBJ2-3	TRBV24-1	16	TRBD1	-	CATSAEDRGHGDTQYF	TGTGCCACCAGTGCCGAAGACAGGGGGCATGGCGATACGCAGTATTTT
TRBJ2-7	TRBV2	15	-	many	CASSEGRGISYEQYF	TGTGCCAGCAGTGAGGGCAGGGGAATCTCCTACGAGCAGTACTTC
TRBJ2-5	TRBV25-1	11	-	many	CASSGPETQYF	TGTGCCAGCAGTGGGCCGGAGACCCAGTACTTC
TRBJ2-2	TRBV6-1	15	TRBD2	many	CASTGLASPTGELFF	TGTGCCAGCACAGGACTAGCGTCACCTACCGGGGAGCTGTTTTTT
TRBJ2-5	TRBV7-9	13	-	-	CASRAGSEETQYF	TGTGCCAGCAGAGCCGGGTCTGAGGAGACCCAGTACTTC
TRBJ1-2	TRBV11-3	15	TRBD1	-	CASSTDRGAYYGYTF	TGTGCCAGCAGCACAGACAGGGGTGCTTACTATGGCTACACCTTC
TRBJ1-1	TRBV20-1	13	-	few	CSASQILNTEAFF	TGCAGTGCTTCACAGATCCTGAACACTGAAGCTTTCTTT
TRBJ2-2	TRBV19	16	-	many	CASSIEAGNKAGELFF	TGTGCCAGTAGTATAGAGGCAGGGAATAAGGCCGGGGAGCTGTTTTTT
TRBJ2-1	TRBV6-1	16	TRBD2	few	CASNPGLVPIYNEQFF	TGTGCCAGCAACCCGGGACTAGTCCCGATCTACAATGAGCAGTTCTTC
TRBJ1-4	TRBV6-1	14	TRBD1	many	CASTRGQGGEKLFF	TGTGCCAGCACCAGGGGACAGGGAGGCGAAAAACTGTTTTTT
TRBJ2-7	TRBV10-3	15	TRBD1	few	CAISDSDRGTYEQYF	TGTGCCATCAGTGACTCGGACAGGGGAACCTACGAGCAGTACTTC
TRBJ1-2	TRBV2	13	-	many	CASNDDFSYGYTF	TGTGCCAGCAACGATGACTTTTCCTATGGCTACACCTTC
TRBJ2-7	TRBV7-9	13	-	many	CASSLAGGYEQYF	TGTGCCAGCAGCTTAGCTGGGGGATACGAGCAGTACTTC
TRBJ1-5	TRBV5-5	15	TRBD1	many	CASSITGDRNQPQHF	TGTGCCAGCAGCATCACAGGGGATCGAAATCAGCCCCAGCATTTT
TRBJ1-6	TRBV11-3	14	-	many	CASSLDPHNSPLHF	TGTGCCAGCAGCTTAGATCCGCATAATTCACCCCTCCACTTT
TRBJ1-5	TRBV19	15	TRBD1	few	CASSEDRGTHEPQHF	TGTGCCAGTAGTGAAGACAGGGGGACCCATGAGCCCCAGCATTTT
TRBJ1-2	TRBV19	12	-	-	CASSLGGPGYTF	TGTGCCAGTAGCCTGGGGGGTCCTGGCTACACCTTC
TRBJ1-1	TRBV10-3	13	-	-	CAISEQTGPEAFF	TGTGCCATCAGTGAGCAAACAGGGCCTGAAGCTTTCTTT
TRBJ1-5	TRBV3-1	16	-	many	CASSQDRGQPNQPQHF	TGTGCCAGCAGCCAAGATCGGGGTCAGCCTAATCAGCCCCAGCATTTT
TRBJ1-2	TRBV4-3	15	-	once	CASSQDLGGGYGYTF	TGCGCCAGCAGCCAAGATTTGGGGGGCGGCTATGGCTACACCTTC
TRBJ2-5	TRBV20-1	16	TRBD2	many	CSADRGLAGVFETQYF	TGCAGTGCTGACCGAGGGCTAGCGGGAGTGTTTGAGACCCAGTACTTC
TRBJ2-7	TRBV19	16	TRBD2	many	CASSRSSGRVTGEQYF	TGTGCCAGTAGTAGGTCTAGCGGGAGAGTCACAGGCGAGCAGTACTTC
TRBJ2-3	TRBV18	10	-	-	CAGSTDTQYF	TGTGCCGGCAGCACAGATACGCAGTATTTT
TRBJ2-1	TRBV10-3	14	TRBD2	many	CAISASGRHNEQFF	TGTGCCATCAGTGCTAGCGGGAGACACAATGAGCAGTTCTTC
TRBJ1-4	TRBV4-1	16	-	many	CASSQDHGPRGEKLFF	TGCGCCAGCAGCCAAGATCACGGCCCAAGGGGGGAAAAACTGTTTTTT
TRBJ1-1	TRBV2	14	-	-	CATAQEGQNTEAFF	TGTGCCACTGCGCAGGAGGGACAGAACACTGAAGCTTTCTTT
TRBJ1-6	TRBV2	13	-	-	CASTKLVDSPLHF	TGTGCCAGCACTAAACTCGTGGATTCACCCCTCCACTTT
TRBJ1-2	TRBV5-1	14	TRBD1	many	CASSMTGDLWGYTF	TGCGCCAGCAGCATGACAGGGGACCTATGGGGCTACACCTTC
TRBJ1-2	TRBV15	14	TRBD1	-	CATMEGADPYGYTF	TGTGCCACCATGGAGGGGGCAGATCCTTATGGCTACACCTTC